This T cell receptor (beta chain) originates from a study of cytomegalovirus exposure and HLA in healthy donors. General study points: As was reported, the classifier diagnosed cytomegalovirus status with high specificity and sensitivity.

Worth noting for this clone: Its antigen is unidentified.

The CDR3 has 12 residues. The germline V gene encodes CDR1 SGHKS and CDR2 YYEKEE (reference sequence). Germline trimming cut 4 bases from V and 7 bases from J; bases unmatched to any gene: 5. The PCR ran on 60 Vbeta and 13 Jbeta primers. This table comes from immunoSEQ multiplex PCR, and its TCRdb copy is limited to in-frame clones, with some not included. The sample has 160,000 or so clones; 70% to 80% are singletons. Specimen: PBMCs. The receptor was isolated from a man aged 35 to 55 in good health and CMV-seronegative. The chain couples TRBV5-5 to TRBJ2-7; 7 bases are shared with TRBD1. The CDR3 protein is CASSRGLGEQYF. CDR3 bases: TGTGCCAGCAGCAGGGGGCTCGGGGAGCAGTACTTC.